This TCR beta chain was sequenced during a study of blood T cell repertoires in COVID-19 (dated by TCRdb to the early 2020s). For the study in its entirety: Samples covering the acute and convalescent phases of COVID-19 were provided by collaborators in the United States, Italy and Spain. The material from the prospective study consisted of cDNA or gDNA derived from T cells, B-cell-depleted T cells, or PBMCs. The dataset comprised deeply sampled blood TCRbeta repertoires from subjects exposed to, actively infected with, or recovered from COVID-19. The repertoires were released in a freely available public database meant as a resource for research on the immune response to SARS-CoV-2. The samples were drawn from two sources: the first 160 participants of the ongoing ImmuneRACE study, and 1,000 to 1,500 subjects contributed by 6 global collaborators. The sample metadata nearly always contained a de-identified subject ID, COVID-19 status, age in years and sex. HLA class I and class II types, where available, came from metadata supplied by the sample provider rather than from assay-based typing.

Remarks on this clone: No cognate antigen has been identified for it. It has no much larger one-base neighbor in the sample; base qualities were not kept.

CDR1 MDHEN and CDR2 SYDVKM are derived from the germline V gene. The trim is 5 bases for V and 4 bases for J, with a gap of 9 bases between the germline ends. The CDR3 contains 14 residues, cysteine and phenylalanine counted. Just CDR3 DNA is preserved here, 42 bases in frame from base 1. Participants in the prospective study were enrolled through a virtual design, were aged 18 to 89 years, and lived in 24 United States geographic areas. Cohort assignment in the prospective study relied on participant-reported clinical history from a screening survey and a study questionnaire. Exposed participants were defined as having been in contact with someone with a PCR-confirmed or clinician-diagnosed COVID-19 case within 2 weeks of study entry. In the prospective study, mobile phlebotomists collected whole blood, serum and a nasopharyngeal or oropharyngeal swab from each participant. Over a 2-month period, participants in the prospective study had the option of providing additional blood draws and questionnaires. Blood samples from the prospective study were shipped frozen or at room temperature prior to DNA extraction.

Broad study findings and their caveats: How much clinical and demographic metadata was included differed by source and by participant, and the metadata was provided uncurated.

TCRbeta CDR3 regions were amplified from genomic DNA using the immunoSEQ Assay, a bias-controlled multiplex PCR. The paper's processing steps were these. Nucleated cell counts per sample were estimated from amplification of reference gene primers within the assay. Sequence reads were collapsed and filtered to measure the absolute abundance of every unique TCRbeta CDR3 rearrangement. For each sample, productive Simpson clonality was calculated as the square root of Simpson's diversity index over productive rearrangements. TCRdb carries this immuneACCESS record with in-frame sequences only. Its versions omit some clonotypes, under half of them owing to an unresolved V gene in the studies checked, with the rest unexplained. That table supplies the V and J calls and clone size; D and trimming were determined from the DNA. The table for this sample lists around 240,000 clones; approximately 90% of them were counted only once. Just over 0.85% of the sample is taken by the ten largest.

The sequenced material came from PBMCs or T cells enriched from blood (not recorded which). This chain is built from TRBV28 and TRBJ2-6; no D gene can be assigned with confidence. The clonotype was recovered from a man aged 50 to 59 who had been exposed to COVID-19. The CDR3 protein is CASSLPSGANVLTF. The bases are TGTGCCAGCAGTCTACCGTCCGGGGCCAACGTCCTGACTTTC.